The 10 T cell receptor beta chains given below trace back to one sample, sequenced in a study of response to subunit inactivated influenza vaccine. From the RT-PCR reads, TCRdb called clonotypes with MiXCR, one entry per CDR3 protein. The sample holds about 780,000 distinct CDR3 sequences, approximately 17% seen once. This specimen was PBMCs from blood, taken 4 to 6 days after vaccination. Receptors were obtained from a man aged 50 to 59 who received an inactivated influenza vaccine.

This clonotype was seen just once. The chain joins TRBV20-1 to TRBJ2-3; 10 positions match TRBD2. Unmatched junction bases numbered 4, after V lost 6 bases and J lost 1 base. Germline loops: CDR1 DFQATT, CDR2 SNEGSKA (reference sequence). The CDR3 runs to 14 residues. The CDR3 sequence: CSAERGGGTDTQYF. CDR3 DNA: TGCAGTGCCGAGCGGGGGGGCGGCACAGATACGCAGTATTTT.

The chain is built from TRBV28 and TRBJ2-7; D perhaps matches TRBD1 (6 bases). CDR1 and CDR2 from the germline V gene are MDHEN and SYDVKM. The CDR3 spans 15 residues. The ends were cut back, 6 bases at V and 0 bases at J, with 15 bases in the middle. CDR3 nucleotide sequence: TGTGCCAGCAGGAGGGACGACAGGAGCTCCTACGAGCAGTACTTC. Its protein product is CASRRDDRSSYEQYF.

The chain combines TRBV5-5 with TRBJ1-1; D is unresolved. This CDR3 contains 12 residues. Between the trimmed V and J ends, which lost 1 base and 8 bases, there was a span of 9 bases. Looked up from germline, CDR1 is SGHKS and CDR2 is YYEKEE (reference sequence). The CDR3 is CASSLWSGEAFF. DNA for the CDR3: TGTGCCAGCAGCTTGTGGTCGGGCGAAGCTTTCTTT. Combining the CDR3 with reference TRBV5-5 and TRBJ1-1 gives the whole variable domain DAGVTQSPTHLIKTRGQQVTLRCSPISGHKSVSWYQQVLGQGPQFIFQYYEKEERGRGNFPDRFSARQFPNYSSELNVNALLLGDSALYLCASSLWSGEAFFGQGTRLTVV.

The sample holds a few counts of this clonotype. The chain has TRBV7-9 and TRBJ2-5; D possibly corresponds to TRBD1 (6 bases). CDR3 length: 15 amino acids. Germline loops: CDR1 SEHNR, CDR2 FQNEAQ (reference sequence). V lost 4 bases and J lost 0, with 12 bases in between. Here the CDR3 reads CASSSYGQYQETQYF. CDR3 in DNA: TGTGCCAGCAGCTCATACGGACAGTACCAAGAGACCCAGTACTTC.

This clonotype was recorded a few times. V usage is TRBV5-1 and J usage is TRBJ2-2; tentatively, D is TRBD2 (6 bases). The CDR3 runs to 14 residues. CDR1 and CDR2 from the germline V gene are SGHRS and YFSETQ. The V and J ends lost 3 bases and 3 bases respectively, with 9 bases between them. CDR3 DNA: TGCGCCAGCAGCTATGGGACTTACACCGGGGAGCTGTTTTTT. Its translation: CASSYGTYTGELFF.

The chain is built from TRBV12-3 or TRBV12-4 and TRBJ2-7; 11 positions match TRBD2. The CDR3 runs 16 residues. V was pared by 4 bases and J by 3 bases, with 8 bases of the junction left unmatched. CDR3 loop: CASSSWLAGGLYEQYF. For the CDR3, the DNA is TGTGCCAGCAGTTCTTGGCTAGCGGGGGGCCTCTACGAGCAGTACTTC.

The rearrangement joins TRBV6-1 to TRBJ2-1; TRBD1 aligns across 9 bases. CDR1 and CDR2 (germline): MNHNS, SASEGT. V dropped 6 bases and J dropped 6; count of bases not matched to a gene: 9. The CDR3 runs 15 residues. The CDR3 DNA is TGTGCCAGCAGACGTGCTGGGACAGGGTTCAATGAGCAGTTCTTC. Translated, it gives CASRRAGTGFNEQFF.

CDR3 region: CASSQDGLKPGRMFF. CDR3 bases: TGCGCCAGCAGCCAAGATGGCCTGAAACCGGGGAGGATGTTTTTT. This rearrangement joins TRBV4-3 to TRBJ2-2, with D possibly being TRBD2 (6 bases). Per germline, CDR1 LGHNA and CDR2 YSLEER. CDR3 size: 15 residues. V lost 0 bases and J 15 bases, leaving 20 bases between the germline ends.

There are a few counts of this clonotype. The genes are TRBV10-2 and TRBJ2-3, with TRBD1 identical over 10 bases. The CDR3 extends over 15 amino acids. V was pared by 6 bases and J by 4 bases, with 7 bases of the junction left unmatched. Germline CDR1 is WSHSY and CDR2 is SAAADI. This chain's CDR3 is CASRQMTGGADTQYF. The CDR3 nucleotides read TGCGCCAGCAGGCAAATGACAGGGGGCGCAGATACGCAGTATTTT.

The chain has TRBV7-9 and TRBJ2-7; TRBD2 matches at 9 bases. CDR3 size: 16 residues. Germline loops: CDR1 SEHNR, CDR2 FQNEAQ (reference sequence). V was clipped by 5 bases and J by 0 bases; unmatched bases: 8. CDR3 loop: CASSVNSGGPSYEQYF. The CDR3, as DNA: TGTGCCAGCAGCGTCAATAGCGGGGGCCCCTCCTACGAGCAGTACTTC.